Listed below are T cell receptor beta chains from one sample, sequenced in a study of a mutant IDH1 vaccine in newly diagnosed glioma. TCRdb keeps only in-frame clones here, not all; method: immunoSEQ multiplex PCR. The table shows some 57,000 clones, with less than 90% occurring only once. Their target antigens are unknown. This sample comprised PBMCs, obtained from a glioma patient whose treatment included an IDH1 peptide vaccine. The source of these receptors is a young woman with glioma. CDR3s include the opening cysteine and the closing phenylalanine or tryptophan. Fields, in order: J gene, clone size, V gene, D gene, CDR3 protein, CDR3 DNA. D genes are given only for firm matches. Only some rows state a clone size, as once, few, many or a class for expanded clones.

J gene: TRBJ1-2
clone size: -
V gene: TRBV5-1
D gene: -
CDR3 protein: CASSPSTSIWVQGDYGYTF
CDR3 DNA: TGCGCCAGCAGCCCCTCCACTTCTATTTGGGTTCAAGGCGACTATGGCTACACCTTC

J gene: TRBJ1-2
clone size: -
V gene: TRBV9
D gene: -
CDR3 protein: CASSVGPGPAYGYTF
CDR3 DNA: TGTGCCAGCAGCGTAGGGCCGGGCCCAGCCTATGGCTACACCTTC

J gene: TRBJ2-7
clone size: -
V gene: TRBV6-5
D gene: TRBD2
CDR3 protein: CASSVTSVHYEQYF
CDR3 DNA: TGTGCCAGCAGCGTTACTAGCGTACACTACGAGCAGTACTTC

J gene: TRBJ2-3
clone size: -
V gene: TRBV27
D gene: TRBD1
CDR3 protein: CASRPHRGLNTDTQYF
CDR3 DNA: TGTGCCAGCAGACCACACAGGGGGCTTAACACAGATACGCAGTATTTT

J gene: TRBJ1-1
clone size: -
V gene: TRBV19
D gene: -
CDR3 protein: CASSTGRRNTEAFF
CDR3 DNA: TGTGCCAGTAGTACGGGACGGAGGAACACTGAAGCTTTCTTT

J gene: TRBJ2-3
clone size: -
V gene: TRBV9
D gene: -
CDR3 protein: CASSAGLYSTDTQYF
CDR3 DNA: TGTGCCAGCAGCGCTGGACTATATAGCACAGATACGCAGTATTTT

J gene: TRBJ1-1
clone size: -
V gene: TRBV7-9
D gene: -
CDR3 protein: CASRNPGLKNTEAFF
CDR3 DNA: TGTGCCAGCAGGAACCCGGGGCTTAAGAACACTGAAGCTTTCTTT

J gene: TRBJ1-2
clone size: few
V gene: TRBV4-1
D gene: -
CDR3 protein: CASSQTQDYGYTF
CDR3 DNA: TGCGCCAGCAGCCAGACACAGGACTATGGCTACACCTTC

J gene: TRBJ1-5
clone size: -
V gene: TRBV10-3
D gene: -
CDR3 protein: CAISGMSRTANQPQHF
CDR3 DNA: TGTGCCATCAGTGGGATGTCCAGGACAGCTAATCAGCCCCAGCATTTT

J gene: TRBJ1-2
clone size: -
V gene: TRBV5-1
D gene: TRBD1
CDR3 protein: CASSLNRGQGYGYTF
CDR3 DNA: TGCGCCAGCAGCCTAAACAGGGGGCAGGGCTATGGCTACACCTTC

J gene: TRBJ2-5
clone size: -
V gene: TRBV7-6
D gene: -
CDR3 protein: CASSLVGPRETQYF
CDR3 DNA: TGTGCCAGCAGCTTAGTGGGCCCTCGGGAGACCCAGTACTTC

J gene: TRBJ2-3
clone size: -
V gene: TRBV5-4
D gene: -
CDR3 protein: CASSLGRPGPDTQYF
CDR3 DNA: TGTGCCAGCAGCTTGGGAAGGCCAGGCCCAGATACGCAGTATTTT

J gene: TRBJ2-3
clone size: -
V gene: TRBV30
D gene: TRBD2
CDR3 protein: CASPAREGHGDTQYF
CDR3 DNA: TGTGCCTCCCCAGCGCGGGAGGGCCATGGAGATACGCAGTATTTT